Shown below are 6 T cell receptor beta chains from a single sample sequenced in a study of blood T cell repertoires in COVID-19. Assay: immunoSEQ multiplex PCR; the TCRdb copy retains only in-frame clones and omits some. The sample yields about 220,000 clones, 88% seen once. Sequencing was carried out using PBMCs or T cells enriched from blood (not recorded which). The receptors shown here come from a woman aged 30 to 39 who had recovered from COVID-19.

The chain is built from TRBV19 and TRBJ1-2; D gene uncertain. The CDR3 contains 15 residues. V was pared by 4 bases and J by 6 bases, with 18 bases between. Germline V gene sequence: CDR1 LNHDA, CDR2 SQIVND (reference sequence). The CDR3 region has the DNA TGTGCCAGTAGTACCCAAGGTGGTAAACGGGATGGCTACACCTTC. Encoded protein: CASSTQGGKRDGYTF.

The chain joins TRBV2 to TRBJ1-2, with 7 positions matching TRBD1. V trimming: 8 bases; J trimming: 3 bases; junction bases outside the gene matches: 0. This CDR3 has 11 residues. Germline assignment: CDR1 SNHLY and CDR2 FYNNEI. Here the CDR3 DNA reads TGTGCCAGCGGACAGGACTATGGCTACACCTTC. It specifies CASGQDYGYTF.

This sequence joins TRBV19 and TRBJ2-7; 13 bases fit TRBD2. This CDR3 is built from 17 residues. Germline V lookup: CDR1 LNHDA, CDR2 SQIVND (reference sequence). Trimming cost V 3 bases and J 3 bases; bases outside gene matches: 8. CDR3 bases: TGTGCCAGTAGTATCGTCACTAGCGGGGGGGCCGTCTACGAGCAGTACTTC. It yields the protein CASSIVTSGGAVYEQYF.

The rearrangement uses TRBV10-3 and TRBJ2-1, with TRBD1 identical over 11 bases. V trimming: 2 bases; J trimming: 9 bases; junction bases outside the gene matches: 0. The CDR3 has 13 amino acids. The V gene's germline CDR1 is ENHRY and CDR2 SYGVKD. The CDR3: CAISEGTGGEQFF. CDR3 DNA: TGTGCCATCAGTGAGGGGACAGGGGGTGAGCAGTTCTTC.

The chain links TRBV7-2 to TRBJ2-7; 8 nucleotides match TRBD2. The CDR3 runs 15 residues. Trimming cost V 1 base and J 3 bases; bases outside gene matches: 5. Germline V CDR1 and CDR2: SGHTA, FQGNSA. The CDR3 nucleotides are TGTGCCAGCAGCTTAGAGCTACTAGCGGTCTACGAGCAGTACTTC. It is translated as CASSLELLAVYEQYF. Drawing the rest from reference TRBV7-2 and TRBJ2-7, the complete variable domain is GAGVSQSPSNKVTEKGKDVELRCDPISGHTALYWYRQSLGQGLEFLIYFQGNSAPDKSGLPSDRFSAERTGGSVSTLTIQRTQQEDSAVYLCASSLELLAVYEQYFGPGTRLTVT.

The chain uses TRBV5-1 and TRBJ2-1; TRBD1 aligns across 8 bases. Germline V gives CDR1 SGHRS, CDR2 YFSETQ. This CDR3 region has 18 residues. With V trimmed by 5 bases and J by 0 bases, 13 bases remained unmatched. The CDR3 sequence: CASSFIWDRISSYNEQFF. The CDR3 nucleotides read TGCGCCAGCAGTTTCATTTGGGACAGGATAAGCTCCTACAATGAGCAGTTCTTC.